Listed here are 22 T cell receptor beta chains from one sample, sequenced in a study of CD4 and CD8 cells across lung adenocarcinoma regions. Each CDR3 protein is one row after TCRdb ran MiXCR on the PCR reads. The sample has approximately 3,000 distinct CDR3 sequences, over 60% seen once. Sequencing used CD4+ T cells from the margin of a lung tumor. These receptors were taken from a female donor with lung adenocarcinoma. The CD4 and CD8 labels of this study may be unreliable.

This clonotype was observed a single time. A read error may produce the germline difference seen at one junction end. CDR3 sequence reads: CASSETGYNSPLHF. CDR3 DNA sequence: TGTGCCAGCAGCGAGACAGGGTATAATTCACCCCTCCACTTC. V and J are TRBV6-1 and TRBJ1-6; TRBD1 agrees at 7 bases. There are 14 residues in the CDR3. Germline CDR1 is MNHNS and CDR2 is SASEGT.

This clonotype was recorded a few times. The chain employs TRBV4-1 and TRBJ2-1; 7 nucleotides line up with TRBD1. The J call may be incorrect, as the DNA end agrees better with TRBJ2-5. The CDR3 consists of 14 residues. CDR1 and CDR2 from the germline V gene are MGHRA and YSYEKL. The DNA for the CDR3 is TGCGCCAGCAGCCACCAGGGGGTTGGAGAGACCCAGTACTTC. Residues: CASSHQGVGETQYF.

This clonotype has a handful of counts. CDR3 bases: TGTGCCAGCAGTGAAGCGCGCAGTGGTGAGCAGTTCTTC. It codes for CASSEARSGEQFF. The chain links TRBV6-1 to TRBJ2-1, with D unclear. Germline assignment: CDR1 MNHNS and CDR2 SASEGT. This CDR3 region has 13 residues. The ends were cut back, 0 bases at V and 9 bases at J, with 9 bases in the middle.

The chain links TRBV6-1 to TRBJ1-6, with no clear D. The CDR3 covers 12 residues. Germline V gene data show CDR1 as MNHNS and CDR2 as SASEGT. V lost 5 bases and J 6 bases, leaving 5 bases between the germline ends. CDR3 nucleotides: TGTGCCAGCAGTCCGTTTAATTCACCCCTCCACTTT. Translation: CASSPFNSPLHF.

V is TRBV6-1 and J is TRBJ2-1; D is ambiguous. CDR1 MNHNS and CDR2 SASEGT come from the germline V gene. Trimming pared 0 bases from V and 1 base from J, leaving 7 bases between. CDR3 length: 15 residues. CDR3 DNA: TGTGCCAGCAGTGAAGCCTGGCGGTCCTACAATGAGCAGTTCTTC. Encoded protein: CASSEAWRSYNEQFF.

CDR3 nucleotide sequence: TGTGCCGGATCCTCGGGACATAGCACAGATACGCAGTATTTT. This gives the protein CAGSSGHSTDTQYF. This chain joins TRBV6-1 and TRBJ2-3; the D gene is possibly TRBD1 (6 bases). Germline CDR1 MNHNS, CDR2 SASEGT. Trimming removed 11 bases from V and 0 bases from J, with 15 bases in between. This CDR3 spans 14 amino acids.

Turning to this clonotype: The conserved final phenylalanine or tryptophan is absent from the CDR3, which likely points to a read error. The rearrangement joins TRBV7-8 to TRBJ2-5; 7 bases are shared with TRBD1. Germline assignment: CDR1 SGHVS and CDR2 FQNEAQ. The V segment lost 2 bases and the J segment 1 base; nucleotides outside the gene matches: 4. This CDR3 is built from 15 residues. The CDR3 region is CASSLRGHSQETQYS. The CDR3 nucleotides read TGTGCCAGCAGCTTAAGGGGGCATTCCCAAGAGACCCAGTACTCC.

CDR3 loop: CASSLGQGYSTDTQYF. As DNA, the CDR3 is TGTGCCAGCAGCTTAGGACAGGGATATAGCACAGATACGCAGTATTTT. The rearrangement links TRBV7-9 to TRBJ2-3; 7 nucleotides agree with TRBD1. The CDR3 totals 16 residues. V was clipped by 1 base and J by 0 bases; unmatched bases: 4. The germline V gene has CDR1 SEHNR and CDR2 FQNEAQ (reference sequence). The variable domain in full, with the rest retrieved from reference TRBV7-9 and TRBJ2-3, is DTGVSQNPRHKITKRGQNVTFRCDPISEHNRLYWYRQTLGQGPEFLTYFQNEAQLEKSRLLSDRFSAERPKGSFSTLEIQRTEQGDSAMYLCASSLGQGYSTDTQYFGPGTRLTVL.

This chain connects TRBV6-5 to TRBJ1-2; 7 nucleotides align to TRBD1. CDR3 length: 15 residues. Germline-derived CDR1 and CDR2 are MNHEY and SVGAGI. V was clipped by 0 bases and J by 4 bases; unmatched bases: 5. The CDR3 region is CASSYSRGLGYGYTF. CDR3 coding DNA: TGTGCCAGCAGTTACTCGAGGGGGCTCGGCTATGGCTACACCTTC.

This chain joins TRBV6-1 and TRBJ2-3; 8 nucleotides align to TRBD1. The V gene's germline CDR1 is MNHNS and CDR2 SASEGT. The J segment lost 3 bases and the V segment lost 2 bases, leaving 4 bases of the junction unmatched. The CDR3 extends over 15 amino acids. The CDR3 DNA is TGTGCCAGCAGTGAACTACGGACAGGGACAGATACGCAGTATTTT. Translated, it gives CASSELRTGTDTQYF.

This clonotype has just a few counts. V is TRBV11-2 and J is TRBJ1-2, with D unresolved. Germline V CDR1 and CDR2: SGHAT, FQNNGV. This CDR3 region has 15 residues. V was trimmed by 3 bases and J by 0 bases, leaving 11 bases between them. In DNA, the CDR3 is TGTGCCAGCAGCTTCGAAGCTTCTCCTAACTATGGCTACACCTTC. Its protein product is CASSFEASPNYGYTF.

This clonotype was seen only once. The chain combines TRBV6-1 with TRBJ2-5; D is perhaps TRBD1 (6 bases). The CDR3 extends over 16 amino acids. Trimming left V 7 bases short and J 2 bases short, with 20 bases between. CDR1 MNHNS and CDR2 SASEGT come from the germline V gene. The CDR3 region is CASKENPGVVQETQYF. The CDR3 DNA follows: TGTGCCAGCAAGGAAAACCCAGGGGTGGTTCAAGAGACCCAGTACTTC.

The chain joins TRBV12-3 or TRBV12-4 to TRBJ2-3; weak D call: TRBD2 (5 bases). With 7 bases removed from V and 0 bases from J, the gap between germline ends came to 11 bases. This CDR3 is built from 14 residues. DNA for the CDR3: TGTGCCAGCACCCCGGGGTGGAGCACAGATACGCAGTATTTT. This gives the protein CASTPGWSTDTQYF.

The V and J genes are TRBV6-5 and TRBJ2-5; D is possibly TRBD1 or TRBD2 (5 bases each). The DNA end is more similar to TRBJ2-7, so the J call may be wrong. The length of the CDR3 is 15 residues. Germline assignment: CDR1 MNHEY and CDR2 SVGAGI. CDR3 protein: CASSYGTHRVGEQYF. CDR3 bases: TGTGCCAGCAGCTACGGGACCCACCGAGTGGGCGAGCAGTACTTC.

The CDR3 spells CASSEGGVGQETQYF. The CDR3 region has the DNA TGTGCCAGCAGTGAAGGGGGTGTAGGACAAGAGACCCAGTACTTC. The gene calls are TRBV6-1 and TRBJ2-5, with D uncertain. Trimming took 1 base from V and 2 from J, leaving 11 bases between them. Germline V gives CDR1 MNHNS, CDR2 SASEGT. The CDR3 runs to 15 residues.

By share, this clonotype counts as large (0.1 to 1%). The CDR3 nucleotides read TGTGCCAGCAGTTACTCAGGAGGGTTAGAGACCCAGTACTTC. Amino acids: CASSYSGGLETQYF. This rearrangement joins TRBV6-5 to TRBJ2-5; possibly TRBD2 for D (6 bases). Trimming removed 0 bases at V and 4 bases at J, with 9 bases between. Germline assignment: CDR1 MNHEY and CDR2 SVGAGI. The CDR3 loop spans 14 amino acids.

This clonotype came up once. The chain has TRBV6-4 and TRBJ2-1, with TRBD2 matching over 9 bases. CDR3 size: 16 residues. Germline-derived CDR1 and CDR2 are MRHNA and SNTAGT. Losses at the gene ends were 1 base for V and 6 bases for J; bases not matched to a gene: 7. CDR3 coding DNA: TGTGCCAGCAGTGACTTGTCTAGCGGGGCCAGCAATGAGCAGTTCTTC. Protein: CASSDLSSGASNEQFF.

The chain couples TRBV3-1 to TRBJ2-5; the D gene is possibly TRBD2 (6 bases). With the DNA end fitting TRBJ2-1 better, the J assignment may be wrong. CDR3 length: 14 amino acids. The germline V gene encodes CDR1 LGHDT and CDR2 YNNKEL (reference sequence). The CDR3 protein is CASSRELLAFEQFF. The DNA of the CDR3 is TGTGCCAGCAGCCGGGAACTCCTAGCGTTTGAGCAGTTCTTC.

In its sample, this clonotype was seen a few times. The chain employs TRBV4-1 and TRBJ2-4; 14 nucleotides match TRBD2. The CDR3 spans 17 residues. The V gene's germline CDR1 is MGHRA and CDR2 YSYEKL. Trimming took 4 bases from V and 7 from J; bases not matched to a gene: 9. The CDR3: CASSPTGTSGSGNIQYF. CDR3 in DNA: TGCGCCAGCAGCCCTACCGGGACTAGCGGGAGTGGGAACATTCAGTACTTC.

The chain uses TRBV6-5 and TRBJ2-1, with 7 bases fitting TRBD1. The J call may be faulty, since TRBJ2-7 better matches the DNA end. The CDR3 extends over 14 amino acids. Germline V gene lookup returns CDR1 MNHEY and CDR2 SVGAGI. The CDR3 DNA reads TGTGCCAGCAGTTACCGGGACAGCTCCTACGAGCAGTACTTC. Translation: CASSYRDSSYEQYF.

The rearrangement uses TRBV30 and TRBJ2-3, with TRBD1 as a possible D gene (5 bases). The CDR3 runs to 15 residues. Germline CDR1 is GTSNPN and CDR2 is SVGIG (reference sequence). V dropped 5 bases and J dropped 2 bases, with 17 bases sitting between them. CDR3 sequence (DNA): TGTGCCTGGTCAGCTGGGCAGGGATTCACAGATACGCAGTATTTT. Its protein is CAWSAGQGFTDTQYF.

The chain joins TRBV12-3 or TRBV12-4 to TRBJ2-5, with 10 bases aligning to TRBD1. The ends lost 7 bases at V and 11 bases at J; junction bases unmatched: 16. The CDR3 has 15 residues. CDR3 sequence: CASTAGDRGFIEQYF. The CDR3 DNA follows: TGTGCCAGCACCGCCGGGGACAGGGGCTTCATTGAGCAGTACTTC.